The clone carrying this TCR beta chain has more than one count but fewer than ten. Germline trimming cut 9 bases from V and 3 bases from J; bases unmatched to any gene: 3. The germline V gene has CDR1 KGHDR and CDR2 SFDVKD. This CDR3 is 13 amino acids long. This sample stems from a study of response to subunit inactivated influenza vaccine. MiXCR, applied by TCRdb to the RT-PCR reads, yields one record per CDR3 protein. The sample holds under 750,000 distinct CDR3 sequences; 12% are singletons and the top ten take approximately 10%. This sample comprised PBMCs from blood, obtained on the day of vaccination. The V call is TRBV24-1, the J call TRBJ2-5, with 10 bases matching TRBD2. The source is a man over 45 who received an inactivated influenza vaccine. The CDR3 loop is CATRGLAEETQYF. The CDR3 DNA reads as TGTGCCACCCGCGGACTAGCGGAAGAGACCCAGTACTTC.